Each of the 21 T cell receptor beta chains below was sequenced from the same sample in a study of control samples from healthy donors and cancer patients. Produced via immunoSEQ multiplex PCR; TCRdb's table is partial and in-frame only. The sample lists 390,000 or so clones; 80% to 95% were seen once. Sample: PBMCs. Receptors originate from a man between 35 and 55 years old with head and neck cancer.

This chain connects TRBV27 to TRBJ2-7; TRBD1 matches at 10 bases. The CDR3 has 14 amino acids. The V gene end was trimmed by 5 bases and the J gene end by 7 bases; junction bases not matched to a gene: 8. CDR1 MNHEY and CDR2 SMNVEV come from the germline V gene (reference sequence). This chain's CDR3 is CASSPRQGAREQYF. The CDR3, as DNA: TGTGCCAGCAGTCCTCGACAGGGGGCGCGGGAGCAGTACTTC.

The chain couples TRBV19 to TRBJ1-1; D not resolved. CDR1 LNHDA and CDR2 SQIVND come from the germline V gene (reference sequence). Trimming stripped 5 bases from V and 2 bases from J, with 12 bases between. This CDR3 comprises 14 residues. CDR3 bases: TGTGCCAGTAGTCCCCGGGCAGCTAACACTGAAGCTTTCTTT. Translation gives CASSPRAANTEAFF.

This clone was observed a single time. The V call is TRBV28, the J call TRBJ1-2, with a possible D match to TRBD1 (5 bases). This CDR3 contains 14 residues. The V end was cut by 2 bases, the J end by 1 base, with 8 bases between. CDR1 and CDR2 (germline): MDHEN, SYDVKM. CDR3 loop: CASSLGDGNYGYTF. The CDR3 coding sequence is TGTGCCAGCAGTTTAGGGGACGGTAACTATGGCTACACCTTC.

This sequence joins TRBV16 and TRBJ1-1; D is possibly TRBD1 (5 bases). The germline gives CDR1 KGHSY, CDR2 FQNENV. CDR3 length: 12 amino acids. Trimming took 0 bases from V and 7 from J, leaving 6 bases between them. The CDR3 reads CASSQSGLEAFF. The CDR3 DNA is TGTGCCAGCAGCCAATCGGGGCTTGAAGCTTTCTTT.

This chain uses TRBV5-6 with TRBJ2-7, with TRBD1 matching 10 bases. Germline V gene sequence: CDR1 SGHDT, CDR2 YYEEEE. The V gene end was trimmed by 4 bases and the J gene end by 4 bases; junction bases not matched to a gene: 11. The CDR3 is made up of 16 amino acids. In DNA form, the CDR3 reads TGTGCCAGCAGCCCACGGCCGGGACAGGGGAAGTACGAGCAGTACTTC. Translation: CASSPRPGQGKYEQYF.

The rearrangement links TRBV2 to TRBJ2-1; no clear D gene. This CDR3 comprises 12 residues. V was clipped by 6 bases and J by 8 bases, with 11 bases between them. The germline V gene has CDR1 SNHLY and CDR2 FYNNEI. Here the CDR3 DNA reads TGTGCCAGCAGCCTGACTTTGGATGAGCAGTTCTTC. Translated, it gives CASSLTLDEQFF.

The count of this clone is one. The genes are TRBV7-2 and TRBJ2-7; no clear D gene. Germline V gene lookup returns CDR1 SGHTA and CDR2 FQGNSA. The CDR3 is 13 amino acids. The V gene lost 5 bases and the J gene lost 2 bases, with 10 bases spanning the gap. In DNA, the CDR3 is TGTGCCAGCAGCATGGACGCACCCTACGAGCAGTACTTC. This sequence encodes CASSMDAPYEQYF.

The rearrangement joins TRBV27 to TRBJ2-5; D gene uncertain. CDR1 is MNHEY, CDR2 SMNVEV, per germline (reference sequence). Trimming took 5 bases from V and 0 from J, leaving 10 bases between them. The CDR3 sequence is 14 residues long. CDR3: CASSPVSNQETQYF. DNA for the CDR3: TGTGCCAGCAGTCCCGTGAGTAACCAAGAGACCCAGTACTTC.

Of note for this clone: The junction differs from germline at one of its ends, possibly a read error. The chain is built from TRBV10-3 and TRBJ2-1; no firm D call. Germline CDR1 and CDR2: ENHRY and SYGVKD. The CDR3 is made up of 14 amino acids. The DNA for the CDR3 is TGTGCCGTCAGTGGTGGCACTGGATTTTATGAGCAGTTCTTC. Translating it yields CAVSGGTGFYEQFF.

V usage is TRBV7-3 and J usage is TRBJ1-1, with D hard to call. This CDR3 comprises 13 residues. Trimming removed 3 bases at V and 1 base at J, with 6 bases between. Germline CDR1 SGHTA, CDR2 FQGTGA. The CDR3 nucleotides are TGTGCCAGCAGCTTCCAATGGAACACTGAAGCTTTCTTT. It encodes CASSFQWNTEAFF.

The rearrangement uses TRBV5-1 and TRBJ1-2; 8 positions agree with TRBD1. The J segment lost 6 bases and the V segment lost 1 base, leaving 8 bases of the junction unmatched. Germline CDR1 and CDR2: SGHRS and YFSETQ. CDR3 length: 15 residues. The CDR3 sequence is CASSLPGTGYNGYTF. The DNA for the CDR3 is TGCGCCAGCAGCTTGCCGGGGACAGGATACAATGGCTACACCTTC.

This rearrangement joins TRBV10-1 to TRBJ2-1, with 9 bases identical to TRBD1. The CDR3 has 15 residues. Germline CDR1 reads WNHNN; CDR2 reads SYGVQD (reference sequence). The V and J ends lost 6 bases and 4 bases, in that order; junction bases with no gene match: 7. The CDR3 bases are TGCGCCAGCAGCCCTCCCGGGACAGGGTACAATGAGCAGTTCTTC. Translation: CASSPPGTGYNEQFF.

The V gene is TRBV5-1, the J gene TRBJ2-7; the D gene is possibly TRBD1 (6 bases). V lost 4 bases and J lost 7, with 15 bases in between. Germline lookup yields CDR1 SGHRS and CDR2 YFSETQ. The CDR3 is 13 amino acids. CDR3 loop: CASSPGTPREQYF. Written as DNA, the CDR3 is TGCGCCAGCAGCCCAGGGACACCGAGAGAGCAGTACTTC. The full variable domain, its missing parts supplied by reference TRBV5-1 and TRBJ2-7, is KAGVTQTPRYLIKTRGQQVTLSCSPISGHRSVSWYQQTPGQGLQFLFEYFSETQRNKGNFPGRFSGRQFSNSRSEMNVSTLELGDSALYLCASSPGTPREQYFGPGTRLTVT.

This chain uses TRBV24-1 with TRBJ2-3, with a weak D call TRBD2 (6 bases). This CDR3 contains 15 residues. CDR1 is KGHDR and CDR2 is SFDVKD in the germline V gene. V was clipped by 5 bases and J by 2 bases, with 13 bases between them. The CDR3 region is CATSVGKRATDTQYF. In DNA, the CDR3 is TGTGCCACCAGTGTGGGTAAGCGGGCCACAGATACGCAGTATTTT.

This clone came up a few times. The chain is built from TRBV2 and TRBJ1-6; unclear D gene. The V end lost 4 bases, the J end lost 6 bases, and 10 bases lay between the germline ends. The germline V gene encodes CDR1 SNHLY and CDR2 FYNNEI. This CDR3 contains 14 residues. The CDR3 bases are TGTGCCAGCAGTGCGGAGGACCGTAATTCACCCCTCCACTTT. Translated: CASSAEDRNSPLHF.

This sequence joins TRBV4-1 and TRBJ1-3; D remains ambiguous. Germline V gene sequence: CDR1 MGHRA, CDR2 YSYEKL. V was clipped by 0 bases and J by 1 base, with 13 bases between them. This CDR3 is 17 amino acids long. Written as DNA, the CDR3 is TGCGCCAGCAGCCAAGATCAGGTCGCGGGATCTGGAAACACCATATATTTT. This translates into CASSQDQVAGSGNTIYF.

The CDR3 DNA follows: TGTGCCAGCAGCCGTGGGAACTACGAGCAGTACTTC. This codes for CASSRGNYEQYF. V gene TRBV7-2 combines with J gene TRBJ2-7; D is ambiguous. CDR3 length equals 12 residues. CDR1 SGHTA and CDR2 FQGNSA come from the germline V gene. Trimming removed 5 bases at V and 3 bases at J, with 8 bases between.

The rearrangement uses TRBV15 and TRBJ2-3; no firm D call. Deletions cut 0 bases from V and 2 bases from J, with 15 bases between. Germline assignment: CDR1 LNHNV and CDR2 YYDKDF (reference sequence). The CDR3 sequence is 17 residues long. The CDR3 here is CATSREPLLSVTDTQYF. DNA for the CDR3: TGTGCCACCAGCAGAGAACCCCTCTTATCTGTCACAGATACGCAGTATTTT.

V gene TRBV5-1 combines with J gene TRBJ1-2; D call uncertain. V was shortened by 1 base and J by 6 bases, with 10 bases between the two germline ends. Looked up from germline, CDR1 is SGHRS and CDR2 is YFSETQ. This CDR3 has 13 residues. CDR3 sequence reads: CASSLYRENGYTF. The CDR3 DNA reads TGCGCCAGCAGCTTGTATAGAGAAAATGGCTACACCTTC.

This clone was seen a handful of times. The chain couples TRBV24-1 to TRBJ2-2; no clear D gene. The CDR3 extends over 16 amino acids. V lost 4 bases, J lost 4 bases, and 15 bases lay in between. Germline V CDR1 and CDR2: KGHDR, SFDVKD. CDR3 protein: CATSDHSPRGTGELFF. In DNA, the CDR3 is TGTGCCACCAGTGACCATAGTCCGCGTGGCACCGGGGAGCTGTTTTTT.

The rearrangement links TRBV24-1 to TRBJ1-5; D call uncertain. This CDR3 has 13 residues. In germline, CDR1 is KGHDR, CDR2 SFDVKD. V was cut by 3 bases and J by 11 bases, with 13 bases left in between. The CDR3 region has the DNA TGTGCCACCAGTGATCCTCGGTGGAGTACCCAGCATTTT. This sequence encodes CATSDPRWSTQHF.